Described below is a single TCR beta chain sequence and its context. What it binds is not known. Isolated per sample were at least 6 million PBMCs. Total RNA was extracted at no less than 5 micrograms per sample. Through a sample-barcoded 5' primer and a J-beta primer mix, a second PCR was run for roughly 6 to 12 cycles. Each sample yielded at least 2.5 million CDR3-containing paired-end reads. TCRdb processed the 5' RACE reads anew with MiXCR; each CDR3 protein has one entry. The sample contains over 1,500,000 distinct CDR3 sequences, around 48% of which appear only once. The entry originates in a study of blood T cells in healthy people across ages. V lost 1 base and J lost 4; bases outside the gene matches: 13. CDR1 and CDR2 from the germline V gene are LGHNA and YSLEER. The CDR3 covers 19 residues. Broader study findings: Diversity figures derived from one million T cells were judged to underestimate the true value.

The TCR comes from a middle-aged woman in good health. Material: blood. V usage is TRBV4-3 and J usage is TRBJ2-3; 11 bases line up with TRBD2. CDR3 DNA: TGCGCCAGCAGCCAAGGTGGCAGTAGCGGGGGGGCCAACCCAGATACGCAGTATTTT. Amino acids: CASSQGGSSGGANPDTQYF.